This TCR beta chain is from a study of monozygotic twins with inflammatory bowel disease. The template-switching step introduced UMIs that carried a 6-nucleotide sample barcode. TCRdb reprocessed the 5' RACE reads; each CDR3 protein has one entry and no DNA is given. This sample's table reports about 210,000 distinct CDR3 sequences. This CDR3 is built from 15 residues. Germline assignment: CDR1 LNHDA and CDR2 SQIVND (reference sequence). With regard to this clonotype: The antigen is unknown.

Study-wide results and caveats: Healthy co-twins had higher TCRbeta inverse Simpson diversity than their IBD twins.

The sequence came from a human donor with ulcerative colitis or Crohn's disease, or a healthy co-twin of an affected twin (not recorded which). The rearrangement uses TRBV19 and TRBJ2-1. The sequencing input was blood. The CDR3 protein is CASSPTLSSYNEQFF. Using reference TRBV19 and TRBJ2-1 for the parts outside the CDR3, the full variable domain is DGGITQSPKYLFRKEGQNVTLSCEQNLNHDAMYWYRQDPGQGLRLIYYSQIVNDFQKGDIAEGYSVSREKKESFPLTVTSAQKNPTAFYLCASSPTLSSYNEQFFGPGTRLTVL.